This T cell receptor (beta chain) was sequenced for a study of blood T cell repertoires in COVID-19. Study overall: The United States, Italy and Spain provided the acute and convalescent COVID-19 samples. Sample material is recorded as cDNA or gDNA derived from T cells, B-cell-depleted T cells, or PBMCs.

Source study methods: The assay estimated nucleated cells by amplifying reference gene primers. Data came from immunoSEQ multiplex PCR; TCRdb stores just in-frame clones and leaves some out. That table gives V, J and clone size, and the DNA gave D and trimming. The profile shows some 11,000 clones, around 90% of them singletons. CDR3 length equals 13 residues. Germline CDR1 LNHDA, CDR2 SQIVND (reference sequence). V was cut by 4 bases and J by 3 bases, with 9 bases left in between. The sequence was obtained from a human donor in a cohort sampled during active COVID-19. The source material was peripheral blood. The chain recombines TRBV19 with TRBJ1-1; a weak D match, TRBD1 (6 bases). DNA of the CDR3: TGTGCCAGTAGTACAACAGGGTACACTGAAGCTTTCTTT. Protein: CASSTTGYTEAFF.